The 5 T cell receptor beta chains listed next were all sequenced from one sample in a study of T-cell memory formation after mild COVID-19. TCRdb used MiXCR to reprocess the 5' RACE reads, holding one entry per CDR3 protein. The sample lists roughly 200,000 distinct CDR3 sequences, about 16% occurring once. The sample comprised PBMCs or a T cell subset sorted from them (not recorded which). The receptor set was obtained from an adult woman who had mild COVID-19 (a few samples of this study predate the infection). Cell type and time point are not known.

This clonotype was seen once. This sequence joins TRBV3-1 and TRBJ2-1; D not resolved. Between the trimmed V and J ends, which lost 1 base and 5 bases, there was a span of 9 bases. Per the germline V gene, CDR1 is LGHDT and CDR2 is YNNKEL (reference sequence). This CDR3 is 14 amino acids long. In DNA, the CDR3 is TGTGCCAGCAGCCAAGGTACAACTCACAATGAGCAGTTCTTC. Translated: CASSQGTTHNEQFF.

The chain is built from TRBV3-1 and TRBJ2-2; 13 bases fit TRBD2. V trimming: 2 bases; J trimming: 6 bases; junction bases outside the gene matches: 12. This CDR3 contains 19 residues. The germline CDR1 and CDR2 sequences are LGHDT and YNNKEL (reference sequence). In DNA form, the CDR3 reads TGTGCCAGCAGCCAACCCTTAGGACTAGCGGGAGTAGCTGCCGGGGAGCTGTTTTTT. This gives the protein CASSQPLGLAGVAAGELFF.

This chain links TRBV7-9 with TRBJ1-1, with D perhaps matching TRBD1 (5 bases). From germline, CDR1 is SEHNR and CDR2 FQNEAQ (reference sequence). This CDR3 has 15 residues. Trimming cost V 4 bases and J 1 base, with 13 bases left between them. The CDR3 nucleotides are TGTGCCAGCAGCTCGACGGGACTGGCGAACACTGAAGCTTTCTTT. This translates into CASSSTGLANTEAFF.

The genes are TRBV7-2 and TRBJ2-5, with D tentatively TRBD2 (6 bases). Per germline, CDR1 SGHTA and CDR2 FQGNSA. This CDR3 contains 13 residues. Trimming removed 3 bases at V and 5 bases at J, with 10 bases between. Written as DNA, the CDR3 is TGTGCCAGCAGCTTCACTAGCTATGAGACCCAGTACTTC. Translated, it gives CASSFTSYETQYF. The variable domain in full, completed from reference TRBV7-2 and TRBJ2-5, reads GAGVSQSPSNKVTEKGKDVELRCDPISGHTALYWYRQSLGQGLEFLIYFQGNSAPDKSGLPSDRFSAERTGGSVSTLTIQRTQQEDSAVYLCASSFTSYETQYFGPGTRLLVL.

This clonotype was detected a few times. The chain couples TRBV27 to TRBJ2-5, with 10 bases fitting TRBD2. The germline V gene encodes CDR1 MNHEY and CDR2 SMNVEV (reference sequence). The V segment lost 7 bases and the J segment 4 bases; nucleotides outside the gene matches: 9. The CDR3 is 15 residues long. CDR3 nucleotide sequence: TGTGCCAGCATGTTCGTTAGCGGGAGGCGAGAGACCCAGTACTTC. Translated: CASMFVSGRRETQYF.